Listed below are T cell receptor beta chains from one sample, sequenced in a study of T cells after yellow fever vaccination. One entry per CDR3 protein results from TCRdb running MiXCR on the 5' RACE reads. The repertoire has about 320,000 distinct CDR3 sequences, approximately 11% of them found once; the top ten carry 3% to 4%. The sample was CD4+ T cells sorted from PBMCs, taken 45 days after the yellow fever booster vaccination. These receptor sequences come from a man aged 18 to 30 who received the YFV17D yellow fever vaccine. Each CDR3 is given with its conserved first and last residue. D genes are given only for firm matches. Not all rows give a size; the values are once, few, many and, for expanded clones, a class.

CDR3 DNA	CDR3 protein	D gene	clone size	V gene	J gene
TGCAGTGCAAAGGCTCCTAGCGGGTCCCCCTACGAGCAGTACTTC	CSAKAPSGSPYEQYF	TRBD2	-	TRBV20-1	TRBJ2-7
TGTGCCAGCAGTGAAATCGAGCGTTATTACACCTTC	CASSEIERYYTF	-	few	TRBV2	TRBJ1-2
TGTGCCAGCAGTTTAAGAGATACGCAGTATTTT	CASSLRDTQYF	-	many	TRBV12-3/TRBV12-4	TRBJ2-3
TGCGCCAGCAGCTTAACGGGGACTGACTATCAGCCCCAGCATTTT	CASSLTGTDYQPQHF	-	many	TRBV5-1	TRBJ1-5
TGTGCCAGCAGGTGGGGAGCTCGGCAGCCCCAGCATTTT	CASRWGARQPQHF	-	few	TRBV28	TRBJ1-5
TGCGCCAGCACCCTGGAACAAGGCCGCTATGGCTACACCTTC	CASTLEQGRYGYTF	-	few	TRBV5-1	TRBJ1-2
TGTGCCAGCAGTGATTGGGGGCCTCAGCCCCAGCATTTT	CASSDWGPQPQHF	-	few	TRBV6-1	TRBJ1-5
TGTGCCAGCAGTGAACGCCCCAGGGGTACGACGGATGAGCAGTTCTTC	CASSERPRGTTDEQFF	-	-	TRBV6-1	TRBJ2-1
TGTGCCAGCAGCTACGGGCTATCTGGAAACACCATATATTTT	CASSYGLSGNTIYF	-	few	TRBV28	TRBJ1-3
TGTGCCAGCAGTGGGCAGGGGGGGTACACTGAAGCTTTCTTT	CASSGQGGYTEAFF	TRBD1	few	TRBV2	TRBJ1-1
TGCGCCAGCAGCTTTAGCGGGGGGGCCCGGGAGACCCAGTACTTC	CASSFSGGARETQYF	TRBD2	-	TRBV5-1	TRBJ2-5
TGCGCCAGCAGCTTTGCTGAGAACACTGAAGCTTTCTTT	CASSFAENTEAFF	-	many	TRBV5-1	TRBJ1-1
TGTGCCAGCAGCTTAGGGACAGGGGGTAACTACGAGCAGTACTTC	CASSLGTGGNYEQYF	TRBD1	few	TRBV11-3	TRBJ2-7
TGTGCCAGCAGCCCCGGACAGGGGATTGAGACCCAGTACTTC	CASSPGQGIETQYF	TRBD1	-	TRBV9	TRBJ2-5
TGTGCCACTAGAGAGGGGGGACCCCTCGGGGCCAACGTCCTGACTTTC	CATREGGPLGANVLTF	-	few	TRBV10-3	TRBJ2-6
TGTGCCAGCAGCTTAGGGGGGGACCCTAGCTATGGCTACACCTTC	CASSLGGDPSYGYTF	-	few	TRBV7-9	TRBJ1-2
TGTGCCAGCAGCCCACATCAGATGAACACTGAAGCTTTCTTT	CASSPHQMNTEAFF	-	-	TRBV7-2	TRBJ1-1
TGCGCCAGCAGCTTGGGGGACAGAAACTATGGCTACACCTTC	CASSLGDRNYGYTF	TRBD1	few	TRBV5-1	TRBJ1-2
TGTGCCAGCAGAGACTATGGCTACACCTTC	CASRDYGYTF	-	many	TRBV7-2	TRBJ1-2
TGTGCCAGCAGCTGGGGTTCCCGGAACACTGAAGCTTTCTTT	CASSWGSRNTEAFF	-	few	TRBV5-6	TRBJ1-1
TGCGCCAGCAGCCAAATTGGTCTAGCGGCTAACAATGAGCAGTTCTTC	CASSQIGLAANNEQFF	TRBD2	many	TRBV4-3	TRBJ2-1
TGTGCCAGCGGAAAGGGGAAGGATGAAAAACTGTTTTTT	CASGKGKDEKLFF	-	-	TRBV12-3/TRBV12-4	TRBJ1-4
TGTGCCAGCAGTTACTCTCTCGGAGGGGGGTATGGCTACACCTTC	CASSYSLGGGYGYTF	-	few	TRBV6-5	TRBJ1-2
TGTGCCACCAGCGCGACTCCGACGCGGGACTATGGCTACACCTTC	CATSATPTRDYGYTF	-	-	TRBV24-1	TRBJ1-2
TGCAGTGCTAGAGGTGTTAGCCAGTCCTACGAGCAGTACTTC	CSARGVSQSYEQYF	-	few	TRBV20-1	TRBJ2-7
TGTGCCAGCACCCACAGGGGCCTTAGCAATCAGCCCCAGCATTTT	CASTHRGLSNQPQHF	TRBD1	many	TRBV12-3/TRBV12-4	TRBJ1-5
TGTGCCAGCAGTTCGACTAGCGGGGGGTTACAAGAGACCCAGTACTTC	CASSSTSGGLQETQYF	TRBD2	many	TRBV6-2/TRBV6-3	TRBJ2-5
TGCAGCGTTGAAGGTATATCAGGGGGCTACAATGAGCAGTTCTTC	CSVEGISGGYNEQFF	TRBD1	many	TRBV29-1	TRBJ2-1
TGTGCCAGCAGTGAGACAGGGACGGACACCATATATTTT	CASSETGTDTIYF	TRBD1	few	TRBV6-1	TRBJ1-3
TGTGCCAGCAGCTTAGATTCGTCCAGAGGGAACACTGAAGCTTTCTTT	CASSLDSSRGNTEAFF	-	few	TRBV7-2	TRBJ1-1
TGTGCCAGCAGTCGAGCGGGGGGGGAGCAGTATTTT	CASSRAGGEQYF	TRBD2	many	TRBV7-8	TRBJ2-3
TGCAGGCCCGACGGGGGGAAGTTTAACTATGGCTACACCTTC	CRPDGGKFNYGYTF	-	few	TRBV20-1	TRBJ1-2
TGTGCCAGCAGTCCACAGGGAGGAGGCAATCAGCCCCAGCATTTT	CASSPQGGGNQPQHF	-	-	TRBV6-5	TRBJ1-5
TGTGCCAGCAGTTACACTTTCCTTCGGACAGGTAGCACCGGGGAGCTGTTTTTT	CASSYTFLRTGSTGELFF	TRBD1	few	TRBV7-2	TRBJ2-2
TGTGCCAGCAGCCGATCAGGGGATTCAGGATATTCACCCCTCCACTTT	CASSRSGDSGYSPLHF	-	-	TRBV3-1	TRBJ1-6